The 18 T cell receptor beta chains reported below all come from one sample, sequenced in a study of CD8 T cells in Susac syndrome. cDNA came from approximately 0.5 to 1 ug RNA primed by random hexamers. TCRdb ran MiXCR on the immunoSEQ multiplex PCR reads and lists one entry per CDR3 protein. The profile shows about 120,000 distinct CDR3 sequences, about 93% of them singletons. The sample comprised CD8+ T cells from PBMCs. All receptors derive from a human donor with Susac syndrome.

The gene calls are TRBV20-1 and TRBJ2-7; the match to TRBD2 covers 12 bases. Trimming removed 1 base from V and 2 bases from J; junction bases left unmatched: 3. This CDR3 is built from 15 residues. Per the germline V gene, CDR1 is DFQATT and CDR2 is SNEGSKA (reference sequence). The CDR3 loop reads CSARGTSGIPYEQYF. The CDR3 DNA is TGCAGTGCTAGAGGGACTAGCGGGATTCCCTACGAGCAGTACTTC.

J is TRBJ2-2 and V is TRBV20-1; TRBD2 agrees at 9 bases. The CDR3 is 15 residues long. Losses at the gene ends were 2 bases for V and 6 bases for J; bases not matched to a gene: 7. Germline V gene data show CDR1 as DFQATT and CDR2 as SNEGSKA (reference sequence). In DNA form, the CDR3 reads TGCAGTGCTAGACTCGTGCGGGAGGGCCCCGGGGAGCTGTTTTTT. Amino acid sequence: CSARLVREGPGELFF.

The V call is TRBV6-2 or TRBV6-3, the J call TRBJ2-7; TRBD2 agrees at 9 bases. This CDR3 contains 19 residues. After removal of 2 bases from V and 5 bases from J, the junction contained 19 bases not matched to a gene. Germline-derived CDR1 and CDR2 are MNHEY and SVGEGT. In nucleotides, the CDR3 is TGTGCCAGCAGTTACCGGGCCATACCGGGACTAGCCCCCGGGGACGAGCAGTACTTC. It specifies CASSYRAIPGLAPGDEQYF.

The chain uses TRBV12-3 or TRBV12-4 and TRBJ2-2, with 8 bases lining up with TRBD1. The CDR3 is 15 amino acids. The V gene end was trimmed by 3 bases and the J gene end by 6 bases; junction bases not matched to a gene: 6. The CDR3 is CASSLHRGWAGELFF. CDR3 nucleotide sequence: TGTGCCAGCAGTTTGCACAGGGGGTGGGCCGGGGAGCTGTTTTTT.

This clonotype was found once. The rearrangement uses TRBV4-1 and TRBJ2-7, with D maybe TRBD1 (6 bases). Germline V gene sequence: CDR1 MGHRA, CDR2 YSYEKL. The V end was cut by 4 bases, the J end by 2 bases, with 15 bases between. This CDR3 spans 15 amino acids. The CDR3 sequence: CASSPTGIETYEQYF. CDR3 nucleotide sequence: TGCGCCAGCAGCCCCACAGGGATCGAGACCTACGAGCAGTACTTC.

This clonotype was observed once. This rearrangement joins TRBV25-1 to TRBJ2-7, with D possibly matching TRBD1 (5 bases). Germline V gene lookup returns CDR1 MGHDK and CDR2 SYGVNS. This CDR3 region has 13 residues. V was clipped by 6 bases and J by 0 bases, with 9 bases between them. CDR3 in amino acids: CASSRASSYEQYF. In DNA form, the CDR3 reads TGTGCCAGCAGCAGGGCCAGCTCCTACGAGCAGTACTTC.

The rearrangement links TRBV5-1 to TRBJ1-4, with 9 bases aligning to TRBD1. The V gene end was trimmed by 4 bases and the J gene end by 3 bases; junction bases not matched to a gene: 10. Germline V gene lookup returns CDR1 SGHRS and CDR2 YFSETQ. The CDR3 is made up of 17 amino acids. Here the CDR3 DNA reads TGCGCCAGCAGCCCGTCCCGGGACAGGGCTGCTAATGAAAAACTGTTTTTT. Amino acids: CASSPSRDRAANEKLFF.

V and J are TRBV9 and TRBJ2-5; D is unresolved. Per germline, CDR1 SGDLS and CDR2 YYNGEE. The length of the CDR3 is 15 residues. Trimming removed 3 bases at V and 5 bases at J, with 17 bases between. The CDR3, as DNA: TGTGCCAGCAGCGACCGGATGGACGGTGAGGAGACCCAGTACTTC. It codes for CASSDRMDGEETQYF.

CDR3 bases: TGCAGTGCTAGAGAGGGACTAGCTTACAATGAGCAGTTCTTC. Encoded protein: CSAREGLAYNEQFF. The chain is built from TRBV20-1 and TRBJ2-1; TRBD2 agrees at 9 bases. Germline V gene lookup returns CDR1 DFQATT and CDR2 SNEGSKA (reference sequence). The CDR3 runs 14 residues. Trimming cost V 0 bases and J 4 bases; bases outside gene matches: 1.

The chain carries TRBV5-4 and TRBJ2-7; D is possibly TRBD1 (5 bases). The CDR3 length is 14 residues. Looked up from germline, CDR1 is SGHNT and CDR2 is YYREEE (reference sequence). V was cut by 0 bases and J by 3 bases, with 10 bases left in between. The CDR3 loop is CASSLAGLDYEQYF. CDR3 nucleotides: TGTGCCAGCAGCTTGGCAGGGCTTGACTACGAGCAGTACTTC.

The rearrangement joins TRBV4-3 to TRBJ2-7; D uncertain. The germline V and J ends were trimmed by 4 bases and 2 bases, with 9 bases remaining between them. CDR3 size: 13 residues. Germline V gene data show CDR1 as LGHNA and CDR2 as YSLEER. DNA for the CDR3: TGCGCCAGCAGCCGAGATCTTGCCTACGAGCAGTACTTC. Translating it yields CASSRDLAYEQYF.

The chain couples TRBV4-3 to TRBJ2-7, with D perhaps matching TRBD1 (5 bases). In germline, CDR1 is LGHNA, CDR2 YSLEER. This CDR3 is 15 amino acids long. Trimming cost V 1 base and J 0 bases, with 10 bases left between them. CDR3 in amino acids: CASSQGRESSYEQYF. The DNA of the CDR3 is TGCGCCAGCAGCCAAGGCAGGGAAAGCTCCTACGAGCAGTACTTC.

This chain links TRBV20-1 with TRBJ1-2; D is undetermined. Germline V gene lookup returns CDR1 DFQATT and CDR2 SNEGSKA (reference sequence). The CDR3 length is 9 residues. Trimming took 3 bases from V and 8 from J, leaving 4 bases between them. CDR3 amino acids: CSARQGYTF. The CDR3 DNA sequence: TGCAGTGCTAGGCAAGGCTACACCTTC.

The rearrangement uses TRBV12-3 or TRBV12-4 and TRBJ2-7; D not resolved. The V gene lost 6 bases and the J gene lost 5 bases, with 8 bases spanning the gap. The CDR3 is 11 residues long. CDR3 loop: CASSLSDEQYF. The CDR3 region has the DNA TGTGCCAGCAGCCTCTCGGACGAGCAGTACTTC.

The CDR3 DNA is TGTGCCAGCAGCGGTTCCGGGACAAACACAGATACGCAGTATTTT. This encodes CASSGSGTNTDTQYF. V is TRBV9 and J is TRBJ2-3; a possible D gene is TRBD1 (6 bases). Germline V CDR1 and CDR2: SGDLS, YYNGEE. V was shortened by 3 bases and J by 2 bases, with 13 bases between the two germline ends. This CDR3 has 15 amino acids.

This sequence joins TRBV7-8 and TRBJ2-6; D assignment may be TRBD1 or TRBD2 (5 bases each). The CDR3 is made up of 15 amino acids. Germline loops: CDR1 SGHVS, CDR2 FQNEAQ. V was shortened by 5 bases and J by 4 bases, with 12 bases between the two germline ends. CDR3 loop: CASSPSRAGANVLTF. CDR3 nucleotide sequence: TGTGCCAGCAGCCCTAGCAGGGCGGGGGCCAACGTCCTGACTTTC.

The chain recombines TRBV12-3 or TRBV12-4 with TRBJ2-7, with D unclear. Trimming stripped 4 bases from V and 2 bases from J, with 9 bases between. The CDR3 is 13 amino acids. The DNA of the CDR3 is TGTGCCAGCAGTTCCTCCGGCACCTACGAGCAGTACTTC. Translated: CASSSSGTYEQYF.

The V call is TRBV4-1, the J call TRBJ2-3; 7 positions agree with TRBD1. J lost 0 bases, V lost 4 bases, and 13 bases had no gene match. The germline CDR1 and CDR2 sequences are MGHRA and YSYEKL. This CDR3 is built from 18 residues. The CDR3 is CASSPRANRGPSTDTQYF. DNA of the CDR3: TGCGCCAGCAGCCCCAGGGCTAACAGGGGCCCTAGCACAGATACGCAGTATTTT.